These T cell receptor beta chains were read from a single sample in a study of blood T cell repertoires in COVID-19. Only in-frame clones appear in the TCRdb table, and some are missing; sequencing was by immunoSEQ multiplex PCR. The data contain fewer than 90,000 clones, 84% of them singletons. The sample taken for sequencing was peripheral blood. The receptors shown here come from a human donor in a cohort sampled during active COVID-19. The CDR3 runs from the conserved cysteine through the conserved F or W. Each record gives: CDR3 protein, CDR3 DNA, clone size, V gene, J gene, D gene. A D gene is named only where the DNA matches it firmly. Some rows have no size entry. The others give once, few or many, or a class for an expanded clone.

cdr3_aa: CSVGQGAYGYTF; cdr3_nt: TGCAGCGTTGGACAGGGGGCCTATGGCTACACCTTC; clone_size: -; v_call: TRBV29-1; j_call: TRBJ1-2; d_call: TRBD1
cdr3_aa: CASKPGQGVPGELFF; cdr3_nt: TGTGCCAGTAAACCTGGACAGGGAGTCCCCGGGGAGCTGTTTTTT; clone_size: -; v_call: TRBV19; j_call: TRBJ2-2; d_call: TRBD1
cdr3_aa: CAWRRQGTNYEQYF; cdr3_nt: TGTGCCTGGAGGAGACAGGGAACGAACTACGAGCAGTACTTC; clone_size: -; v_call: TRBV30; j_call: TRBJ2-7; d_call: TRBD1
cdr3_aa: CASSPAKKTKPSYEQYF; cdr3_nt: TGTGCCAGCAGCCCCGCCAAAAAGACTAAACCCTCCTACGAGCAGTACTTC; clone_size: -; v_call: TRBV6-7; j_call: TRBJ2-7; d_call: -
cdr3_aa: CASALSSGNTIYF; cdr3_nt: TGCGCCAGCGCACTGAGCTCTGGAAACACCATATATTTT; clone_size: -; v_call: TRBV10-2; j_call: TRBJ1-3; d_call: -
cdr3_aa: CASSTGNTEAFF; cdr3_nt: TGCGCCAGCAGTACAGGTAACACTGAAGCTTTCTTT; clone_size: -; v_call: TRBV10-2; j_call: TRBJ1-1; d_call: -
cdr3_aa: CASSPPLRDLYEQYF; cdr3_nt: TGTGCCAGCAGCCCGCCGCTGAGGGATTTATACGAGCAGTACTTC; clone_size: -; v_call: TRBV7-9; j_call: TRBJ2-7; d_call: -
cdr3_aa: CASSGGGPSSYNEQFF; cdr3_nt: TGTGCCAGCAGCGGGGGCGGGCCAAGCTCCTACAATGAGCAGTTCTTC; clone_size: -; v_call: TRBV5-4; j_call: TRBJ2-1; d_call: -
cdr3_aa: CSIQGASTEAFF; cdr3_nt: TGCAGCATACAGGGAGCGAGCACTGAAGCTTTCTTT; clone_size: many; v_call: TRBV29-1; j_call: TRBJ1-1; d_call: -
cdr3_aa: CASSPLQQGRNTGELFF; cdr3_nt: TGTGCCAGCTCACCACTTCAACAGGGGCGTAACACCGGGGAGCTGTTTTTT; clone_size: -; v_call: TRBV18; j_call: TRBJ2-2; d_call: TRBD1
cdr3_aa: CASSGPRRQGRYEQYF; cdr3_nt: TGTGCCAGCAGTGGCCCTCGCCGACAGGGACGCTACGAGCAGTACTTC; clone_size: once; v_call: TRBV6-1; j_call: TRBJ2-7; d_call: TRBD1
cdr3_aa: CASSLLGPRETQYF; cdr3_nt: TGTGCCAGCAGTTTACTGGGCCCTCGGGAGACCCAGTACTTC; clone_size: -; v_call: TRBV28; j_call: TRBJ2-5; d_call: -
cdr3_aa: CASSRANEQYF; cdr3_nt: TGTGCCAGCAGCCGGGCTAATGAGCAGTACTTC; clone_size: -; v_call: TRBV3-1/TRBV3-2; j_call: TRBJ2-7; d_call: -
cdr3_aa: CASNEQGGTYEQYF; cdr3_nt: TGTGCCAGCAATGAACAGGGGGGTACCTACGAGCAGTACTTC; clone_size: -; v_call: TRBV2; j_call: TRBJ2-7; d_call: TRBD1
cdr3_aa: CASSPRLAGVGGANVLTF; cdr3_nt: TGTGCCAGCAGCCCTAGACTAGCGGGGGTGGGAGGGGCCAACGTCCTGACTTTC; clone_size: -; v_call: TRBV9; j_call: TRBJ2-6; d_call: TRBD2
cdr3_aa: CASSYGTAARRYEQYF; cdr3_nt: TGTGCCAGCAGTTACGGAACAGCGGCGCGAAGGTACGAGCAGTACTTC; clone_size: -; v_call: TRBV6-6; j_call: TRBJ2-7; d_call: -
cdr3_aa: CASSQSGTTNYGYTF; cdr3_nt: TGTGCCAGCAGCCAATCCGGGACAACGAACTATGGCTACACCTTC; clone_size: -; v_call: TRBV14; j_call: TRBJ1-2; d_call: -
cdr3_aa: CASRGDLNIQYF; cdr3_nt: TGTGCCAGCAGGGGAGATTTGAACATTCAGTACTTC; clone_size: -; v_call: TRBV6-5; j_call: TRBJ2-4; d_call: -
cdr3_aa: CASSLGVGNSGNTIYF; cdr3_nt: TGTGCCAGCAGCTTAGGGGTGGGCAACTCTGGAAACACCATATATTTT; clone_size: -; v_call: TRBV7-6; j_call: TRBJ1-3; d_call: -
cdr3_aa: CASFLGGSYEQYF; cdr3_nt: TGCGCCAGCTTTTTGGGGGGTTCCTACGAGCAGTACTTC; clone_size: -; v_call: TRBV10-2; j_call: TRBJ2-7; d_call: -
cdr3_aa: CASSLLAGAYEQYF; cdr3_nt: TGTGCCAGCAGCCTTCTAGCGGGAGCCTACGAGCAGTACTTC; clone_size: -; v_call: TRBV7-9; j_call: TRBJ2-7; d_call: TRBD2
cdr3_aa: CASRWAGGNEQFF; cdr3_nt: TGTGCCAGTAGGTGGGCGGGAGGAAATGAGCAGTTCTTC; clone_size: -; v_call: TRBV19; j_call: TRBJ2-1; d_call: TRBD2
cdr3_aa: CASRPTGGAQNYGYAF; cdr3_nt: TGTGCCAGCAGGCCCACCGGTGGGGCACAAAACTATGGCTACGCCTTC; clone_size: -; v_call: TRBV28; j_call: TRBJ1-2; d_call: -
cdr3_aa: CASSLGPGDEQYF; cdr3_nt: TGTGCCAGCAGCTTAGGCCCCGGGGACGAGCAGTACTTC; clone_size: once; v_call: TRBV7-2; j_call: TRBJ2-7; d_call: -
cdr3_aa: CASSGPGQPNTEAFF; cdr3_nt: TGTGCCAGCAGCGGACCGGGACAGCCGAACACTGAAGCTTTCTTT; clone_size: -; v_call: TRBV7-2; j_call: TRBJ1-1; d_call: TRBD1
cdr3_aa: CATSNEGPHQGEKLFF; cdr3_nt: TGTGCCACCAGCAACGAAGGTCCTCATCAGGGTGAAAAACTGTTTTTT; clone_size: few; v_call: TRBV15; j_call: TRBJ1-4; d_call: -
cdr3_aa: CASSTAASYEQYF; cdr3_nt: TGTGCCAGTAGTACGGCGGCCTCCTACGAGCAGTACTTC; clone_size: -; v_call: TRBV19; j_call: TRBJ2-7; d_call: -
cdr3_aa: CSVGTGRYGYTF; cdr3_nt: TGCAGCGTTGGTACAGGGCGGTATGGCTACACCTTC; clone_size: -; v_call: TRBV29-1; j_call: TRBJ1-2; d_call: -
cdr3_aa: CASTASGGPYNEQFF; cdr3_nt: TGTGCCAGCACCGCTAGCGGGGGGCCCTACAATGAGCAGTTCTTC; clone_size: once; v_call: TRBV9; j_call: TRBJ2-1; d_call: TRBD2
cdr3_aa: CSARPLETQYF; cdr3_nt: TGCAGTGCTAGACCTCTAGAGACCCAGTACTTC; clone_size: -; v_call: TRBV20-1; j_call: TRBJ2-5; d_call: -
cdr3_aa: CASSLPGQREKLFF; cdr3_nt: TGTGCCAGCAGCCTGCCGGGACAGAGAGAAAAACTGTTTTTT; clone_size: -; v_call: TRBV7-9; j_call: TRBJ1-4; d_call: TRBD1
cdr3_aa: CASRDRDSPLHF; cdr3_nt: TGCGCCAGCAGAGACAGGGATTCACCCCTCCACTTT; clone_size: -; v_call: TRBV10-2; j_call: TRBJ1-6; d_call: TRBD1
cdr3_aa: CASSSFAGNSPLHF; cdr3_nt: TGTGCCAGCAGCTCCTTTGCAGGGAATTCACCCCTCCACTTT; clone_size: -; v_call: TRBV7-3; j_call: TRBJ1-6; d_call: -
cdr3_aa: CASRASGLGTDTQYF; cdr3_nt: TGTGCCAGCAGAGCTAGCGGTCTAGGCACAGATACGCAGTATTTT; clone_size: -; v_call: TRBV27; j_call: TRBJ2-3; d_call: TRBD2
cdr3_aa: CASSTPDRPFYEQYF; cdr3_nt: TGTGCCAGCAGCACGCCTGACAGGCCTTTCTACGAGCAGTACTTC; clone_size: once; v_call: TRBV11-2; j_call: TRBJ2-7; d_call: -
cdr3_aa: CSVVDEGGPFWYGYTF; cdr3_nt: TGCAGCGTTGTTGATGAGGGGGGGCCCTTTTGGTATGGCTACACCTTC; clone_size: -; v_call: TRBV29-1; j_call: TRBJ1-2; d_call: -
cdr3_aa: CASSPSGQGDETQYF; cdr3_nt: TGCGCCAGCAGCCCATCAGGGCAGGGGGACGAGACCCAGTACTTC; clone_size: -; v_call: TRBV5-1; j_call: TRBJ2-5; d_call: TRBD1
cdr3_aa: CASGGGRYTGELFF; cdr3_nt: TGTGCCAGCGGGGGCGGGAGGTACACCGGGGAGCTGTTTTTT; clone_size: -; v_call: TRBV9; j_call: TRBJ2-2; d_call: TRBD2
cdr3_aa: CASSTREGQGSPLHF; cdr3_nt: TGTGCCAGCAGCACAAGGGAGGGACAGGGTTCACCCCTCCACTTT; clone_size: -; v_call: TRBV2; j_call: TRBJ1-6; d_call: TRBD1
cdr3_aa: CAISESKLAGGNEQFF; cdr3_nt: TGTGCCATCAGTGAGTCGAAACTAGCGGGAGGGAATGAGCAGTTCTTC; clone_size: -; v_call: TRBV10-3; j_call: TRBJ2-1; d_call: TRBD2
cdr3_aa: CASSFPGLGEQYF; cdr3_nt: TGCGCCAGCAGCTTCCCGGGGTTAGGCGAGCAGTACTTC; clone_size: once; v_call: TRBV5-1; j_call: TRBJ2-7; d_call: -
cdr3_aa: CASRPTGTNTEAFF; cdr3_nt: TGCGCCAGCAGGCCAACAGGGACGAACACTGAAGCTTTCTTT; clone_size: -; v_call: TRBV10-1; j_call: TRBJ1-1; d_call: -